The source of this T cell receptor (beta chain) is a study of CD8 T cells in Susac syndrome. The germline V gene has CDR1 SNHLY and CDR2 FYNNEI. Trimming cost V 8 bases and J 7 bases; bases outside gene matches: 11. The CDR3 length is 15 residues. Random hexamers served to reverse transcribe roughly 0.5 to 1 ug RNA. TCRdb passed the immunoSEQ multiplex PCR reads through MiXCR, listing each CDR3 protein once. The sample records about 300,000 distinct CDR3 sequences, roughly nine tenths being singletons. The sequenced sample was CD4+ T cells from PBMCs. This chain links TRBV2 with TRBJ1-3, with 10 bases identical to TRBD1. This TCR came from a human donor with multiple sclerosis. CDR3 sequence (DNA): TGTGCCAGCTCCCGACAGACAGGGGGCAGGAACACCATATATTTT. This sequence encodes CASSRQTGGRNTIYF.